The present T cell receptor beta chain was sequenced within a study of metastatic and nonmetastatic thyroid tumors. At the level of the study: Repertoire data that came from the blood and tumor or nodule tissue of malignant and benign thyroid patients were compared.

In germline, CDR1 is MNHEY, CDR2 SVGEGT. The CDR3 totals 14 residues. Trimming removed 6 bases from V and 7 bases from J, with 16 bases in between. Findings of the study overall: It was reportedly found that TCR beta diversity was significantly higher in malignant thyroid tumors than in benign nodules, a difference seen in both blood and tumor samples.

This clone was picked up a small number of times. The antigen remains unidentified. Among the patients, none had received any treatment before thyroid surgery. In the original analysis: A distant-metastasis classifier for papillary thyroid cancer was built using CDR3 differences across clinicopathological groups. TCRdb re-processed the PCR reads through MiXCR. The V and J calls were determined by TCRdb, not by the authors. The repertoire holds over 10,000 clones, under 35% seen once, with over 15% in the top ten. The origin of this receptor is a female donor with papillary thyroid cancer or a benign thyroid nodule (not recorded which). Some clones in this sample may be carry-over from other donors' samples. The chain couples TRBV6-2 or TRBV6-3 to TRBJ1-5, with D perhaps matching TRBD1 (5 bases). The sequencing sample was made of tumor tissue. CDR3 nucleotides: TGTGCCAGCAGCCTTGTGGGGGGGACGCAGCCCCAGCATTTT. Residues: CASSLVGGTQPQHF.